These 9 T cell receptor beta chains were sequenced from one sample in a study of siplizumab effects on memory and regulatory T cells. The data were produced by immunoSEQ multiplex PCR, yet TCRdb's version contains in-frame clones alone and is incomplete. The sample contains about 100,000 clones, nearly 95% of which appear only once. Sample: Tregs sorted from blood. Source of these receptors: a human donor in good health.

The CDR3 coding sequence is TGTGCCAGCAGTGAGGTGCTCGGGACTGAAGCTTTCTTT. It codes for CASSEVLGTEAFF. The J gene is TRBJ1-1, the V gene TRBV25-1; no clear D. CDR1 is MGHDK and CDR2 is SYGVNS in the germline V gene. The V and J ends lost 3 bases and 5 bases respectively, with 10 bases between them. This CDR3 region has 13 residues.

The gene calls are TRBV30 and TRBJ1-1; 9 bases match TRBD1. From germline, CDR1 is GTSNPN and CDR2 SVGIG (reference sequence). CDR3 length equals 14 residues. Trimming at V came to 5 bases and at J to 1 base, leaving 5 bases not matched to a gene. The CDR3 DNA follows: TGTGCCTGGGGGGACAGGGTTAGGAACACTGAAGCTTTCTTT. Residues: CAWGDRVRNTEAFF. The full variable domain, its missing parts supplied by reference TRBV30 and TRBJ1-1, is SQTIHQWPATLVQPVGSPLSLECTVEGTSNPNLYWYRQAAGRGLQLLFYSVGIGQISSEVPQNLSASRPQDRQFILSSKKLLLSDSGFYLCAWGDRVRNTEAFFGQGTRLTVV.

The V gene is TRBV5-1, the J gene TRBJ2-5, with a weak D call TRBD2 (6 bases). The V and J ends lost 0 bases and 6 bases respectively, with 12 bases between them. Germline values: CDR1 SGHRS, CDR2 YFSETQ. CDR3 length: 14 amino acids. The CDR3 nucleotides read TGCGCCAGCAGCTTGGATCCGGGGGTCAAGACCCAGTACTTC. Translated, it gives CASSLDPGVKTQYF.

V gene TRBV27 combines with J gene TRBJ1-2; D remains ambiguous. V lost 3 bases, J lost 4 bases, and 9 bases lay in between. Germline lookup yields CDR1 MNHEY and CDR2 SMNVEV (reference sequence). The CDR3 has 13 amino acids. DNA of the CDR3: TGTGCCAGCAGTTTCCGGAATAGCTATGGCTACACCTTC. This translates into CASSFRNSYGYTF.

The J gene is TRBJ1-2, the V gene TRBV11-2; 9 bases match TRBD1. CDR1 and CDR2 (germline): SGHAT, FQNNGV. The CDR3 is 16 residues long. The V gene end was trimmed by 2 bases and the J gene end by 7 bases; junction bases not matched to a gene: 11. The chain's CDR3 is CASSLFRTGAVGGYTF. DNA for the CDR3: TGTGCCAGCAGCTTATTCCGGACAGGGGCCGTCGGTGGCTACACCTTC.

J is TRBJ1-6 and V is TRBV25-1; D unclear. The CDR3 extends over 15 amino acids. V was cut by 5 bases and J by 7 bases, with 15 bases left in between. Germline V lookup: CDR1 MGHDK, CDR2 SYGVNS. The DNA of the CDR3 is TGTGCCAGCAGTCCCCGGACTTTTGGCAATTCACCCCTCCACTTT. This codes for CASSPRTFGNSPLHF.

The chain uses TRBV11-3 and TRBJ2-3; D is undetermined. The V gene lost 5 bases and the J gene lost 5 bases, with 11 bases spanning the gap. Germline assignment: CDR1 SGHNT and CDR2 YENEEA. This CDR3 contains 13 residues. The CDR3 protein is CASSPTLLDTQYF. CDR3 sequence (DNA): TGTGCCAGCAGCCCAACCCTACTAGATACGCAGTATTTT.

The sample holds one count of this clone. The gene calls are TRBV15 and TRBJ2-3, with D maybe TRBD1 (6 bases). The CDR3 consists of 17 residues. The V end lost 0 bases, the J end lost 2 bases, and 15 bases lay between the germline ends. CDR1 is LNHNV and CDR2 is YYDKDF in the germline V gene (reference sequence). CDR3 amino acids: CATSRDKQKGHTDTQYF. CDR3 nucleotides: TGTGCCACCAGCAGAGATAAGCAGAAGGGACACACAGATACGCAGTATTTT.

This sequence joins TRBV7-2 and TRBJ1-1; a possible D gene is TRBD1 (6 bases). CDR1 and CDR2 from the germline V gene are SGHTA and FQGNSA. The CDR3 spans 13 residues. Trimming left V 5 bases short and J 7 bases short, with 14 bases between. The CDR3 coding sequence is TGTGCCAGCAGCCCTTTAGGGGGGTTTGAAGCTTTCTTT. It encodes CASSPLGGFEAFF.